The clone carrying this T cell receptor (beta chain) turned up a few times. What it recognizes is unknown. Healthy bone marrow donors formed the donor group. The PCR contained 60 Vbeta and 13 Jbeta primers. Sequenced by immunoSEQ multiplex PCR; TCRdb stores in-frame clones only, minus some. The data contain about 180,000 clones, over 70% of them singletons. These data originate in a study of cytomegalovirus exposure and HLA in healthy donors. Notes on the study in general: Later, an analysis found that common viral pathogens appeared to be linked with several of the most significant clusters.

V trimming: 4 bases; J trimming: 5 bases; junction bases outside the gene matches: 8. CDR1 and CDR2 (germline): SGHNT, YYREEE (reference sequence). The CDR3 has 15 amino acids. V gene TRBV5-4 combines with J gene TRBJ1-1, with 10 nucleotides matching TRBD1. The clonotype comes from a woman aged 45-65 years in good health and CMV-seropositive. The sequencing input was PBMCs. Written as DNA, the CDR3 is TGTGCCAGCAGCGCTCCCGGACAGGGGGGGACTGAAGCTTTCTTT. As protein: CASSAPGQGGTEAFF.